These 28 T cell receptor beta chains were sequenced from one sample in a study of OX40 agonist ivuxolimab in advanced cancers. Repertoires were generated with immunoSEQ multiplex PCR, while TCRdb's copy carries only in-frame clones and drops some. This table holds about 40,000 clones, about nine tenths found once. The material was CD4+ or CD8+ T cells sorted from blood, obtained in a trial of the OX40 agonist ivuxolimab. Receptor source: an adult with an advanced solid tumor such as melanoma, head and neck, liver or kidney cancer.

The CDR3 loop is CASSERRAPNEKLFF. CDR3 nucleotides: TGTGCCAGCAGTGAACGAAGGGCCCCTAATGAAAAACTGTTTTTT. The chain uses TRBV6-1 and TRBJ1-4; D is ambiguous. The V and J ends lost 2 bases and 3 bases respectively, with 10 bases between them. This CDR3 contains 15 residues. Germline CDR1 reads MNHNS; CDR2 reads SASEGT.

The gene calls are TRBV7-3 and TRBJ1-1; D uncertain. Trimming removed 5 bases at V and 7 bases at J, with 14 bases between. The germline V gene encodes CDR1 SGHTA and CDR2 FQGTGA. The CDR3 runs to 13 residues. The DNA of the CDR3 is TGTGCCAGCAGCCCCGAAGGAATTAATGAAGCTTTCTTT. Protein: CASSPEGINEAFF.

About this clone itself: The sample has other DNA sequences that encode this CDR3 too. V usage is TRBV27 and J usage is TRBJ1-1, with 7 positions matching TRBD1. This CDR3 has 14 residues. Germline assignment: CDR1 MNHEY and CDR2 SMNVEV (reference sequence). V shed 4 bases and J 2 bases; nucleotides not matched to a gene: 4. In DNA form, the CDR3 reads TGTGCCAGCAGTTCGGGACAGAGTAACACTGAAGCTTTCTTT. Translated: CASSSGQSNTEAFF.

The chain is built from TRBV19 and TRBJ2-1; 9 nucleotides align to TRBD1. The CDR3 extends over 13 amino acids. Germline V gene lookup returns CDR1 LNHDA and CDR2 SQIVND (reference sequence). The junction had 6 bases not matched to a gene; V was cut back by 9 bases and J by 6 bases. CDR3 in amino acids: CASGPGQGNEQFF. For the CDR3, the DNA is TGTGCCAGCGGACCGGGACAGGGCAATGAGCAGTTCTTC.

The chain couples TRBV5-1 to TRBJ2-2; D not resolved. V lost 6 bases to trimming and J lost 7 bases, with 19 bases between them. The CDR3 runs 15 residues. Per germline, CDR1 SGHRS and CDR2 YFSETQ. CDR3 sequence reads: CASNHPDASVGELFF. CDR3 sequence (DNA): TGCGCCAGCAACCACCCGGACGCTTCGGTCGGGGAGCTGTTTTTT.

The rearrangement joins TRBV14 to TRBJ1-2, with 8 bases fitting TRBD1. Trimming cost V 4 bases and J 7 bases; bases outside gene matches: 8. This CDR3 is 14 amino acids long. Germline CDR1 and CDR2: SGHDN and FVKESK. This chain's CDR3 is CASSPQGGTRGYTF. Written as DNA, the CDR3 is TGTGCCAGCAGCCCACAGGGGGGGACTCGTGGCTACACCTTC. The full variable domain, with the rest looked up from reference TRBV14 and TRBJ1-2, is EAGVTQFPSHSVIEKGQTVTLRCDPISGHDNLYWYRRVMGKEIKFLLHFVKESKQDESGMPNNRFLAERTGGTYSTLKVQPAELEDSGVYFCASSPQGGTRGYTFGSGTRLTVV.

The CDR3 DNA reads TGTGCCAGCAGCTCGCCTCCTACTAGCGACTCCTACGAGCAGTACTTC. Its translation: CASSSPPTSDSYEQYF. The chain uses TRBV5-5 and TRBJ2-7; 7 bases match TRBD2. The CDR3 runs to 16 residues. Germline CDR1 and CDR2: SGHKS and YYEKEE (reference sequence). Trimming at V came to 3 bases and at J to 0 bases, leaving 9 bases not matched to a gene.

V gene TRBV6-5 combines with J gene TRBJ1-1; no reliable D call. Germline V gene lookup returns CDR1 MNHEY and CDR2 SVGAGI. V gave up 6 bases and J gave up 6 bases, with 14 bases separating them. CDR3 length equals 13 residues. The DNA for the CDR3 is TGTGCCAGCAGCCAGGTTCCGAGGGCTGAAGCTTTCTTT. This translates into CASSQVPRAEAFF.

The J gene is TRBJ2-7, the V gene TRBV7-9; the match to TRBD1 covers 7 bases. The CDR3 is 16 amino acids. Germline CDR1 SEHNR, CDR2 FQNEAQ (reference sequence). J was trimmed by 4 bases and V by 1 base; bases with no gene match: 10. The chain's CDR3 is CASSLVGRDRQYEQYF. DNA for the CDR3: TGTGCCAGCAGCTTAGTGGGCCGGGACAGACAGTACGAGCAGTACTTC.

The CDR3, as DNA: TGTGCCAGCAGTTTACAGAGGGACACCGGGGAGCTGTTTTTT. This gives the protein CASSLQRDTGELFF. V gene TRBV6-5 combines with J gene TRBJ2-2, with TRBD2 as a possible D gene (5 bases). Germline lookup yields CDR1 MNHEY and CDR2 SVGAGI. CDR3 length: 14 amino acids. V lost 4 bases and J lost 3, with 9 bases in between.

J is TRBJ1-3 and V is TRBV4-1, with 7 bases fitting TRBD1. V lost 3 bases and J lost 4; bases outside the gene matches: 6. The CDR3 loop spans 15 amino acids. Germline assignment: CDR1 MGHRA and CDR2 YSYEKL. CDR3 coding DNA: TGCGCCAGCAGCCAGGAGACAGGGTTAGGAAACACCATATATTTT. The encoded protein is CASSQETGLGNTIYF.

This chain links TRBV12-5 with TRBJ2-7, with D possibly TRBD2 on 5 matching bases. Germline V CDR1 and CDR2: LGHNT, FRNRAP. V lost 2 bases and J lost 5, with 16 bases in between. The length of the CDR3 is 15 residues. The CDR3, as DNA: TGTGCTAGTGGTTTGCCCCCGGCGGAGGAGGACGAGCAGTACTTC. It is translated as CASGLPPAEEDEQYF.

This clone was seen a handful of times. CDR3 nucleotide sequence: TGTGCCAGCAGCGTAAAGGACAGTCGTGAAAAACTGTTTTTT. It yields the protein CASSVKDSREKLFF. The chain employs TRBV2 and TRBJ1-4; D is perhaps TRBD1 (6 bases). CDR1 and CDR2 from the germline V gene are SNHLY and FYNNEI. The length of the CDR3 is 14 residues. With 6 bases removed from V and 7 bases from J, the gap between germline ends came to 15 bases.

This clone was found once. This chain connects TRBV10-1 to TRBJ2-6, with D hard to call. CDR1 WNHNN and CDR2 SYGVQD come from the germline V gene (reference sequence). The CDR3 runs to 15 residues. V dropped 0 bases and J dropped 0 bases, with 3 bases sitting between them. DNA of the CDR3: TGCGCCAGCAGTGAGTCTAACTCTGGGGCCAACGTCCTGACTTTC. It encodes CASSESNSGANVLTF.

The rearrangement uses TRBV10-3 and TRBJ2-7; 8 bases map to TRBD1. The V gene's germline CDR1 is ENHRY and CDR2 SYGVKD. This CDR3 has 17 residues. Unmatched junction bases numbered 19, after V lost 7 bases and J lost 5 bases. CDR3 sequence reads: CAITPVLGQGIPNEQYF. DNA for the CDR3: TGTGCCATCACGCCAGTCTTAGGACAGGGCATCCCAAACGAGCAGTACTTC.

The V call is TRBV28, the J call TRBJ2-3, with D unclear. The germline V and J ends were trimmed by 3 bases and 0 bases, with 13 bases remaining between them. CDR1 and CDR2 (germline): MDHEN, SYDVKM. This CDR3 spans 16 amino acids. CDR3 nucleotides: TGTGCCAGCAGTTTGACCGGGTCAACTAGCACAGATACGCAGTATTTT. It encodes CASSLTGSTSTDTQYF.

The table lists this clone with a few counts. The chain links TRBV9 to TRBJ2-7; TRBD1 matches at 9 bases. This CDR3 is 16 amino acids long. The V gene end was trimmed by 0 bases and the J gene end by 2 bases; junction bases not matched to a gene: 6. The germline V gene has CDR1 SGDLS and CDR2 YYNGEE. CDR3 coding DNA: TGTGCCAGCAGCGTAGGTGGGACAGGGCTCGCCTACGAGCAGTACTTC. Translating gives CASSVGGTGLAYEQYF.

The chain carries TRBV6-4 and TRBJ2-1; 11 bases are shared with TRBD2. This CDR3 has 15 amino acids. Looked up from germline, CDR1 is MRHNA and CDR2 is SNTAGT. The V segment lost 3 bases and the J segment 3 bases; nucleotides outside the gene matches: 1. CDR3 in amino acids: CASSDGTSGYNEQFF. The CDR3 coding sequence is TGTGCCAGCAGTGATGGGACTAGCGGCTACAATGAGCAGTTCTTC.

This chain connects TRBV19 to TRBJ2-1, with a possible D match to TRBD2 (5 bases). V dropped 3 bases and J dropped 5 bases, with 5 bases sitting between them. Germline CDR1 and CDR2: LNHDA and SQIVND (reference sequence). This CDR3 has 12 residues. The CDR3 DNA is TGTGCCAGTAGTATCGGGGACAATGAGCAGTTCTTC. It yields the protein CASSIGDNEQFF.

This clone counts as large (0.1 to 1%). This sequence joins TRBV11-2 and TRBJ2-3; D is unresolved. The germline V and J ends were trimmed by 3 bases and 0 bases, with 7 bases remaining between them. This CDR3 has 14 residues. CDR1 SGHAT and CDR2 FQNNGV come from the germline V gene. DNA for the CDR3: TGTGCCAGCAGCTTTTTAGTTAGCACAGATACGCAGTATTTT. It encodes CASSFLVSTDTQYF.

The chain is built from TRBV4-3 and TRBJ2-7; no clear D gene. Germline V gene sequence: CDR1 LGHNA, CDR2 YSLEER. V was trimmed by 3 bases and J by 5 bases, leaving 5 bases between them. The CDR3 covers 11 residues. The CDR3: CASSQDNEQYF. Written as DNA, the CDR3 is TGCGCCAGCAGCCAGGATAACGAGCAGTACTTC.

The gene calls are TRBV5-1 and TRBJ2-2, with 10 bases aligning to TRBD2. The CDR3 has 17 residues. The junction had 3 bases not matched to a gene; V was cut back by 0 bases and J by 1 base. Germline CDR1 is SGHRS and CDR2 is YFSETQ. The CDR3 loop reads CASSLETSGLNTGELFF. The CDR3 DNA is TGCGCCAGCAGCTTGGAGACTAGCGGGTTGAACACCGGGGAGCTGTTTTTT. The complete variable domain, with remaining parts taken from reference TRBV5-1 and TRBJ2-2, reads KAGVTQTPRYLIKTRGQQVTLSCSPISGHRSVSWYQQTPGQGLQFLFEYFSETQRNKGNFPGRFSGRQFSNSRSEMNVSTLELGDSALYLCASSLETSGLNTGELFFGEGSRLTVL.

This clone was counted only a few times. The DNA for the CDR3 is TGTGCCAGCAGCTACCCGCCGGATTTGAGAAACACCATATATTTT. Its protein is CASSYPPDLRNTIYF. The gene calls are TRBV11-2 and TRBJ1-3; D ambiguous. Trimming removed 4 bases at V and 5 bases at J, with 15 bases between. The CDR3 extends over 15 amino acids. CDR1 and CDR2 (germline): SGHAT, FQNNGV.

The chain is built from TRBV11-2 and TRBJ2-7; tentatively, D is TRBD2 (5 bases). Trimming left V 1 base short and J 4 bases short, with 8 bases between. CDR1 is SGHAT, CDR2 FQNNGV, per germline. The CDR3 has 13 amino acids. CDR3 protein: CASSLGELYEQYF. The CDR3 DNA is TGTGCCAGCAGCTTAGGGGAGCTTTACGAGCAGTACTTC.

This CDR3 is CASSETANQPQHF. The CDR3 nucleotides are TGTGCCAGCAGTGAGACAGCCAATCAGCCCCAGCATTTT. This chain connects TRBV2 to TRBJ1-5; weak D call: TRBD1 (5 bases). Germline V gene lookup returns CDR1 SNHLY and CDR2 FYNNEI. V dropped 3 bases and J dropped 3 bases, with 6 bases sitting between them. CDR3 length: 13 residues.

This clone was seen a single time. The rearrangement joins TRBV11-2 to TRBJ2-5; D gene ambiguous. The CDR3 has 16 residues. The V and J ends lost 3 bases and 4 bases respectively, with 18 bases between them. Germline values: CDR1 SGHAT, CDR2 FQNNGV. CDR3 protein: CASSFSPVELAETQYF. The CDR3, as DNA: TGTGCCAGCAGCTTCTCCCCCGTAGAACTGGCAGAGACCCAGTACTTC.

This clone occurred once. The V and J genes are TRBV28 and TRBJ2-5, with 8 nucleotides matching TRBD1. V lost 11 bases, J lost 10 bases, and 12 bases stayed unmatched. This CDR3 spans 12 amino acids. CDR1 is MDHEN and CDR2 is SYDVKM in the germline V gene. The CDR3 DNA sequence: TGTGCCGGAGGGACAGGCGGGGTGGGCCAGTACTTC. Encoded protein: CAGGTGGVGQYF.

The chain employs TRBV6-4 and TRBJ2-1, with D perhaps TRBD2 (6 bases). Trimming pared 3 bases from V and 0 bases from J, leaving 15 bases between. The CDR3 is 17 amino acids. Germline V gene lookup returns CDR1 MRHNA and CDR2 SNTAGT. The CDR3 sequence is CASSEWGGMSSYNEQFF. The CDR3, as DNA: TGTGCCAGCAGTGAGTGGGGCGGGATGAGCTCCTACAATGAGCAGTTCTTC.